One and the same sample provided the 32 T cell receptor beta chains below, sequenced in a study of blood T cell repertoires in COVID-19. Method: immunoSEQ multiplex PCR; TCRdb's copy keeps in-frame clones and lacks some. The table has 110,000 or so clones, roughly 80% seen once; the top ten hold approximately 19%. Sequenced sample: peripheral blood. Receptors originate from a woman in her 70s with acute or convalescent COVID-19.

This clone is deemed medium-sized. V gene TRBV18 combines with J gene TRBJ2-5; TRBD2 matches 8 bases. J lost 5 bases, V lost 0 bases, and 11 bases had no gene match. CDR3 length: 17 residues. CDR1 KGHSH and CDR2 LQKENI come from the germline V gene. The CDR3 nucleotides are TGTGCCAGCTCACCACCGAGCGGGGGAGCCTTTGGGGAGACCCAGTACTTC. Translating it yields CASSPPSGGAFGETQYF.

This rearrangement joins TRBV19 to TRBJ2-1; TRBD2 matches 7 bases. The germline gives CDR1 LNHDA, CDR2 SQIVND (reference sequence). The V and J ends lost 1 base and 10 bases, in that order; junction bases with no gene match: 4. There are 13 residues in the CDR3. CDR3 nucleotide sequence: TGTGCCAGTAGTATAGGGGAGGGAGCGGAGCAGTTCTTC. Translated, it gives CASSIGEGAEQFF.

The chain links TRBV14 to TRBJ1-4, with TRBD1 matching over 9 bases. Germline lookup yields CDR1 SGHDN and CDR2 FVKESK. The CDR3 sequence is 15 residues long. J gave up 6 bases and V 3 bases, and 5 bases lay outside the gene matches. The CDR3 DNA sequence: TGTGCCAGCAGCCAGTACAGGGGGCAATATGAAAAACTGTTTTTT. Amino acid sequence: CASSQYRGQYEKLFF. The variable domain in full, with the rest retrieved from reference TRBV14 and TRBJ1-4, is EAGVTQFPSHSVIEKGQTVTLRCDPISGHDNLYWYRRVMGKEIKFLLHFVKESKQDESGMPNNRFLAERTGGTYSTLKVQPAELEDSGVYFCASSQYRGQYEKLFFGSGTQLSVL.

This chain links TRBV11-2 with TRBJ2-7, with 9 bases that match TRBD1. This CDR3 contains 16 residues. Germline values: CDR1 SGHAT, CDR2 FQNNGV. With V trimmed by 5 bases and J by 9 bases, 17 bases remained unmatched. Written as DNA, the CDR3 is TGTGCCAGCAGCCCGTATGCCGGGACAGGGATGCTGGGGCAGTACTTC. Its translation: CASSPYAGTGMLGQYF.

V usage is TRBV7-2 and J usage is TRBJ1-2, with no clear D. This CDR3 has 14 residues. Germline V gene lookup returns CDR1 SGHTA and CDR2 FQGNSA. V was trimmed by 2 bases and J by 6 bases, leaving 13 bases between them. The CDR3 spells CASSLSPPRDGYTF. Here the CDR3 DNA reads TGTGCCAGCAGCTTATCGCCCCCACGCGATGGCTACACCTTC.

The chain recombines TRBV12-2 with TRBJ2-5; the table's D gene call, TRBD1, was not cross checked with the DNA. TRBV12-2 is flagged as a pseudogene. CDR3 size: 15 residues. CDR3 nucleotide sequence: TGTGCAAGTCGCCCGCCCGGGACAGGGGAAGAGACCCAGTACTTC. Translating it yields CASRPPGTGEETQYF.

The chain carries TRBV5-1 and TRBJ2-2, with D possibly matching TRBD1 (6 bases). Germline lookup yields CDR1 SGHRS and CDR2 YFSETQ. This CDR3 region has 16 residues. The V end was cut by 0 bases, the J end by 2 bases, with 11 bases between. CDR3 DNA sequence: TGCGCCAGCAGCTTGGCGGGGACACCAAACACCGGGGAGCTGTTTTTT. Translating it yields CASSLAGTPNTGELFF.

The chain has TRBV5-1 and TRBJ2-3, with 14 positions matching TRBD2. Germline lookup yields CDR1 SGHRS and CDR2 YFSETQ. Trimming cost V 4 bases and J 2 bases; bases outside gene matches: 3. This CDR3 contains 16 residues. Here the CDR3 reads CASSRTSGGPTDTQYF. CDR3 nucleotides: TGCGCCAGCAGCCGGACTAGCGGGGGGCCCACAGATACGCAGTATTTT.

In DNA form, the CDR3 reads TGCGCCAGCGGCAATAACCCAGGGTCTAATGAAAAACTGTTTTTT. The encoded protein is CASGNNPGSNEKLFF. The gene calls are TRBV5-1 and TRBJ1-4; maybe TRBD1 (5 bases). V lost 7 bases, J lost 3 bases, and 16 bases lay in between. The CDR3 has 15 residues. Germline CDR1 SGHRS, CDR2 YFSETQ.

The V and J genes are TRBV5-4 and TRBJ1-2; tentatively, D is TRBD1 (6 bases). Trimming took 4 bases from V and 2 from J, leaving 15 bases between them. The CDR3 has 15 amino acids. Germline V gene lookup returns CDR1 SGHNT and CDR2 YYREEE (reference sequence). CDR3 loop: CASSPPGQQNYGYTF. In nucleotides, the CDR3 is TGTGCCAGCAGCCCTCCGGGACAACAAAACTATGGCTACACCTTC.

The gene calls are TRBV5-1 and TRBJ2-5, with no clear D. Looked up from germline, CDR1 is SGHRS and CDR2 is YFSETQ. V lost 4 bases, J lost 2 bases, and 12 bases lay in between. The length of the CDR3 is 14 residues. In nucleotides, the CDR3 is TGCGCCAGCAGCCCGGGTAGACTTCAAGAGACCCAGTACTTC. It encodes CASSPGRLQETQYF.

This clone occurred a few times. This CDR3 is CASTWGSNTEAFF. The CDR3 nucleotides are TGTGCCAGTACTTGGGGCTCAAACACTGAAGCTTTCTTT. The chain joins TRBV19 to TRBJ1-1; TRBD1 might be the D (5 bases). The CDR3 loop spans 13 amino acids. CDR1 LNHDA and CDR2 SQIVND come from the germline V gene (reference sequence). V lost 7 bases, J lost 2 bases, and 11 bases lay in between.

This chain links TRBV2 with TRBJ1-4; D remains ambiguous. V was clipped by 5 bases and J by 8 bases, with 18 bases between them. This CDR3 contains 15 residues. Germline V lookup: CDR1 SNHLY, CDR2 FYNNEI. Here the CDR3 reads CASSKGQHQREKLFF. DNA of the CDR3: TGTGCCAGCAGTAAAGGGCAGCATCAGAGGGAAAAACTGTTTTTT.

This clone has a single count. The V call is TRBV19, the J call TRBJ2-2; possible D gene TRBD1, 6 bases. Germline CDR1 reads LNHDA; CDR2 reads SQIVND (reference sequence). The CDR3 consists of 14 residues. V lost 5 bases and J 6 bases, leaving 13 bases between the germline ends. CDR3 residues: CASSPQGTPGELFF. The DNA for the CDR3 is TGTGCCAGTAGTCCACAGGGAACCCCCGGGGAGCTGTTTTTT. Variable domain in full (rest from reference TRBV19 and TRBJ2-2): DGGITQSPKYLFRKEGQNVTLSCEQNLNHDAMYWYRQDPGQGLRLIYYSQIVNDFQKGDIAEGYSVSREKKESFPLTVTSAQKNPTAFYLCASSPQGTPGELFFGEGSRLTVL.

This chain uses TRBV7-6 with TRBJ2-5; D is ambiguous. The CDR3 loop spans 14 amino acids. Germline CDR1 SGHVS, CDR2 FNYEAQ. V lost 5 bases and J 3 bases, leaving 13 bases between the germline ends. The CDR3: CASSPNTAKETQYF. CDR3 bases: TGTGCCAGCAGCCCAAACACAGCAAAAGAGACCCAGTACTTC.

The CDR3 nucleotides are TGTGCCAGCAGCTTGGTAGGCAGGAACTCTAACTATGGCTACACCTTC. Residues: CASSLVGRNSNYGYTF. The V call is TRBV5-4, the J call TRBJ1-2; D gene uncertain. There are 16 residues in the CDR3. V lost 0 bases and J 0 bases, leaving 12 bases between the germline ends. Looked up from germline, CDR1 is SGHNT and CDR2 is YYREEE (reference sequence).

The chain combines TRBV25-1 with TRBJ1-4; 10 bases fit TRBD1. V shed 0 bases and J 8 bases; nucleotides not matched to a gene: 9. The CDR3 covers 17 residues. Germline V gene sequence: CDR1 MGHDK, CDR2 SYGVNS. CDR3 DNA sequence: TGTGCCAGCAGTGAATATCACTCGGGACAGGGGAGGGAAAAACTGTTTTTT. Its translation: CASSEYHSGQGREKLFF.

The rearrangement joins TRBV12-3 or TRBV12-4 to TRBJ1-1; 9 nucleotides align to TRBD1. The CDR3 runs 12 residues. V trimming: 1 base; J trimming: 10 bases; junction bases outside the gene matches: 1. The CDR3, as DNA: TGTGCCAGCAGTTTAGGACAGGGGGTAGCTTTCTTT. Protein product: CASSLGQGVAFF.

In this sample, this clone turned up once. The DNA for the CDR3 is TGTGCCATCAGTGAGGTGTCAGAATCCTACGAGCAGTACTTC. Its translation: CAISEVSESYEQYF. This chain uses TRBV10-3 with TRBJ2-7; D gene unclear. The CDR3 contains 14 residues. V lost 2 bases and J lost 1, with 9 bases in between. From germline, CDR1 is ENHRY and CDR2 SYGVKD.

V gene TRBV6-5 combines with J gene TRBJ2-3; no clear D. Trimming took off 9 bases at V and 2 bases at J, with 12 bases between the two ends. The CDR3 is made up of 13 amino acids. Germline CDR1 MNHEY, CDR2 SVGAGI. The CDR3 reads CASLGHHTDTQYF. The CDR3 nucleotides are TGTGCCAGTCTGGGCCACCACACAGATACGCAGTATTTT.

This clone was seen only a few times. The chain couples TRBV2 to TRBJ2-5; TRBD2 might be the D (6 bases). This CDR3 is built from 14 residues. CDR1 SNHLY and CDR2 FYNNEI come from the germline V gene. Trimming stripped 6 bases from V and 0 bases from J, with 11 bases between. CDR3: CASSLAPNQETQYF. The CDR3 DNA reads TGTGCCAGCAGCCTAGCGCCTAACCAAGAGACCCAGTACTTC.

The V gene is TRBV9, the J gene TRBJ2-2; D is perhaps TRBD2 (5 bases). With 2 bases removed from V and 0 bases from J, the gap between germline ends came to 8 bases. Germline V lookup: CDR1 SGDLS, CDR2 YYNGEE. This CDR3 contains 15 residues. The DNA of the CDR3 is TGTGCCAGCAGCGTCCTAGCAGCGAACACCGGGGAGCTGTTTTTT. Its protein is CASSVLAANTGELFF. The entire variable domain, with the rest obtained from reference TRBV9 and TRBJ2-2, is as follows: DSGVTQTPKHLITATGQRVTLRCSPRSGDLSVYWYQQSLDQGLQFLIQYYNGEERAKGNILERFSAQQFPDLHSELNLSSLELGDSALYFCASSVLAANTGELFFGEGSRLTVL.

The chain carries TRBV30 and TRBJ1-2; no definite D call. The CDR3 sequence is 13 residues long. V gave up 1 base and J gave up 6 bases, with 12 bases separating them. The V gene's germline CDR1 is GTSNPN and CDR2 SVGIG (reference sequence). The CDR3 protein is CAWSESEKNGYTF. CDR3 bases: TGTGCCTGGAGTGAGTCAGAAAAGAATGGCTACACCTTC.

Notes on this clone: This CDR3 is also generated by other DNA sequences in the sample. CDR3: CASSLGQGNSPLHF. The CDR3 nucleotides are TGTGCCAGCAGTTTAGGCCAGGGGAATTCACCCCTCCACTTT. The gene calls are TRBV27 and TRBJ1-6; tentative D call: TRBD1 (6 bases). This CDR3 has 14 amino acids. Per germline, CDR1 MNHEY and CDR2 SMNVEV (reference sequence). V was clipped by 2 bases and J by 7 bases, with 9 bases between them.

This clone has a handful of counts. The chain has TRBV5-1 and TRBJ2-3; the D gene is possibly TRBD2 (6 bases). The length of the CDR3 is 14 residues. The ends were cut back, 3 bases at V and 2 bases at J, with 10 bases in the middle. Germline-derived CDR1 and CDR2 are SGHRS and YFSETQ. Here the CDR3 reads CASSYRDSTDTQYF. CDR3 DNA: TGCGCCAGCAGCTATCGGGACTCCACAGATACGCAGTATTTT.

This chain joins TRBV6-5 and TRBJ1-1; tentative D call: TRBD1 (5 bases). The CDR3 sequence is 14 residues long. V shed 6 bases and J shed 1 base, with 12 bases lying between them. Germline CDR1 MNHEY, CDR2 SVGAGI. The CDR3 DNA is TGTGCCAGCAGACAAGGGGCGGAGAACACTGAAGCTTTCTTT. Translating it yields CASRQGAENTEAFF.

The chain is built from TRBV10-3 and TRBJ2-3; a possible D gene is TRBD2 (6 bases). This CDR3 has 14 residues. With 2 bases removed from V and 6 bases from J, the gap between germline ends came to 12 bases. Germline V gene sequence: CDR1 ENHRY, CDR2 SYGVKD. The chain's CDR3 is CAISEGTGRDTQYF. The CDR3 DNA reads TGTGCCATCAGTGAGGGCACGGGGAGGGATACGCAGTATTTT.

The chain employs TRBV19 and TRBJ1-2, with TRBD1 matching over 12 bases. V shed 4 bases and J 6 bases; nucleotides not matched to a gene: 9. The CDR3 loop spans 16 amino acids. The germline V gene encodes CDR1 LNHDA and CDR2 SQIVND (reference sequence). The CDR3 reads CASSKSGTGGANGYTF. CDR3 nucleotide sequence: TGTGCCAGTAGTAAATCCGGGACAGGGGGCGCAAATGGCTACACCTTC.

The CDR3 bases are TGCGCCAGCAGCTTGGCCAGCGGGAAGAGCACAGATACGCAGTATTTT. Protein: CASSLASGKSTDTQYF. The chain has TRBV5-1 and TRBJ2-3, with TRBD2 identical over 7 bases. Per germline, CDR1 SGHRS and CDR2 YFSETQ. V dropped 0 bases and J dropped 0; count of bases not matched to a gene: 4. This CDR3 has 16 amino acids. The full variable domain, rest sourced from reference TRBV5-1 and TRBJ2-3, is KAGVTQTPRYLIKTRGQQVTLSCSPISGHRSVSWYQQTPGQGLQFLFEYFSETQRNKGNFPGRFSGRQFSNSRSEMNVSTLELGDSALYLCASSLASGKSTDTQYFGPGTRLTVL.

The chain couples TRBV6-5 to TRBJ1-5, with no clear D. The CDR3 spans 15 residues. V dropped 6 bases and J dropped 0 bases, with 12 bases sitting between them. Germline V gene data show CDR1 as MNHEY and CDR2 as SVGAGI. CDR3 amino acids: CASRPSIDSNQPQHF. For the CDR3, the DNA is TGTGCCAGCAGACCTTCCATAGATAGCAATCAGCCCCAGCATTTT.

The rearrangement uses TRBV5-1 and TRBJ2-7; D is perhaps TRBD1 (6 bases). Trimming took 0 bases from V and 6 from J, leaving 10 bases between them. The V gene's germline CDR1 is SGHRS and CDR2 YFSETQ. This CDR3 contains 13 residues. As DNA, the CDR3 is TGCGCCAGCAGCTTGGGTTGGGGGCTCGAGCAGTACTTC. As protein: CASSLGWGLEQYF.

The genes are TRBV29-1 and TRBJ2-7, with 8 bases aligning to TRBD1. CDR1 is SQVTM and CDR2 is ANQGSEA in the germline V gene. V gave up 7 bases and J gave up 3 bases; unmatched junction bases: 8. The CDR3 runs 13 residues. This CDR3 reads CSASRDRNYEQYF. In DNA, the CDR3 is TGCAGCGCGTCCCGGGACAGGAACTACGAGCAGTACTTC.